A single sample gave rise to the 2 T cell receptor beta chains below, sequenced in a study of PD-1 blockade in classical Hodgkin lymphoma. Every patient was affected by relapse after autologous stem cell transplantation, while exposure to brentuximab vedotin was not uniform. Data came from immunoSEQ multiplex PCR; TCRdb stores just in-frame clones and leaves some out. Of about 17,000 clones in the sample, around 80% were seen once. The sample here was peripheral blood mononuclear cells (PBMCs), taken at baseline. The receptors come from a human donor with classical Hodgkin lymphoma.

The table lists this clone with a count of one. The V and J genes are TRBV27 and TRBJ1-1; tentative D call: TRBD1 (5 bases). CDR1 is MNHEY and CDR2 is SMNVEV in the germline V gene (reference sequence). V was trimmed by 5 bases and J by 2 bases, leaving 18 bases between them. CDR3 length equals 16 residues. CDR3 in amino acids: CASSPRQSLINTEAFF. CDR3 DNA sequence: TGTGCCAGCAGTCCGCGACAGAGCCTAATTAACACTGAAGCTTTCTTT.

In its sample, this clone was seen once. The DNA for the CDR3 is TGTGCCAGCAGCGTAGCCCGTCTAACTCACTATGGCTACACCTTC. Its translation: CASSVARLTHYGYTF. The chain combines TRBV9 with TRBJ1-2; D is uncertain. In germline, CDR1 is SGDLS, CDR2 YYNGEE. CDR3 length: 15 amino acids. The V gene lost 0 bases and the J gene lost 3 bases, with 12 bases spanning the gap.